The entry below describes one TCR beta chain. Its antigen is as yet unknown. Profiled with immunoSEQ multiplex PCR; TCRdb holds only in-frame clones, not every one. The table includes some 13,000 clones, about 86% detected once. This sample was taken from a study of T cells in localized non-small cell lung cancer. Study results and limitations: Because only a single region of the tumor was sequenced, heterogeneity remains possible. Paired adjacent lung recovered a median around 52 of the top 100 tumor clones.

Looked up from germline, CDR1 is MNHEY and CDR2 is SVGAGI. Deletions cut 8 bases from V and 2 bases from J, with 16 bases between. The CDR3 totals 15 residues. This chain links TRBV6-5 with TRBJ1-5; D remains unclear. This clonotype was obtained from a male donor at least 60 years old with stage III lung adenocarcinoma. This specimen consisted of peripheral blood, obtained before any cancer treatment. CDR3 DNA: TGTGCCAGCCCTACCAGAGAAAGGGGCAATCAGCCCCAGCATTTT. Translated, it gives CASPTRERGNQPQHF.